The 26 T cell receptor beta chains reported below all come from one sample, sequenced in a study of cytomegalovirus exposure and HLA in healthy donors. Both 60 Vbeta primers and 13 Jbeta primers went into the PCR. Sequenced by immunoSEQ multiplex PCR; TCRdb stores in-frame clones only, minus some. The sample has around 63,000 clones; about 77% are singletons. The sample consisted of PBMCs. The receptors stem from a man aged 35 to 55 in good health and CMV-seronegative.

J is TRBJ2-7 and V is TRBV6-1, with D possibly being TRBD1 (6 bases). CDR1 and CDR2 from the germline V gene are MNHNS and SASEGT. The ends were cut back, 1 base at V and 1 base at J, with 11 bases in the middle. CDR3 length: 15 residues. CDR3 bases: TGTGCCAGCAGTGAAGAAGTGGGGGCTTCCTACGAGCAGTACTTC. Its protein is CASSEEVGASYEQYF.

The rearrangement joins TRBV5-8 to TRBJ2-1; TRBD1 matches 10 bases. Germline values: CDR1 SGHTS, CDR2 YDEGEE. This CDR3 has 16 residues. The trim removed 0 bases at V and 6 bases at J, leaving 6 bases unmatched. As DNA, the CDR3 is TGTGCCAGCAGCTTGGCCCGGGACAGGGGTATCAATGAGCAGTTCTTC. Its protein is CASSLARDRGINEQFF.

This clone was counted a few times. The gene calls are TRBV5-1 and TRBJ1-2; 10 bases align to TRBD1. Germline CDR1 and CDR2: SGHRS and YFSETQ. The CDR3 covers 16 residues. Unmatched junction bases numbered 7, after V lost 3 bases and J lost 2 bases. In nucleotides, the CDR3 is TGCGCCAGCAGCTCGGGACAGGGGAAAAGGAACTATGGCTACACCTTC. As protein: CASSSGQGKRNYGYTF.

The CDR3 DNA reads TGTGCCAGCAGCACCAGGGGGAAACCGGATGAAAAACTGTTTTTT. Amino acid sequence: CASSTRGKPDEKLFF. The V and J genes are TRBV11-2 and TRBJ1-4; 7 bases are shared with TRBD1. CDR1 is SGHAT and CDR2 is FQNNGV in the germline V gene. Trimming at V came to 5 bases and at J to 6 bases, leaving 9 bases not matched to a gene. The CDR3 has 15 residues.

This chain uses TRBV9 with TRBJ1-2; tentative D call: TRBD1 (5 bases). Trimming took off 0 bases at V and 7 bases at J, with 13 bases between the two ends. The CDR3 runs 14 residues. The V gene's germline CDR1 is SGDLS and CDR2 YYNGEE. CDR3: CASSVGPGTGGYTF. The CDR3 region has the DNA TGTGCCAGCAGCGTAGGGCCAGGGACTGGTGGCTACACCTTC.

The CDR3 is CASSLSWVGGYEQYF. The CDR3 coding sequence is TGTGCCAGCAGCTTAAGTTGGGTAGGGGGCTACGAGCAGTACTTC. The chain is built from TRBV7-9 and TRBJ2-5; D is possibly TRBD1 (6 bases). The assigned J gene may be wrong: the sequence end matches TRBJ2-7 better. The CDR3 length is 15 residues. Germline V gene data show CDR1 as SEHNR and CDR2 as FQNEAQ (reference sequence).

The rearrangement uses TRBV19 and TRBJ2-7; possibly TRBD1 for D (7 bases). V was trimmed by 6 bases and J by 6 bases, leaving 15 bases between them. CDR1 and CDR2 (germline): LNHDA, SQIVND (reference sequence). This CDR3 has 13 amino acids. The CDR3 DNA reads as TGTGCCAGTAGACCAGGGGGGATTGGCGAGCAGTACTTC. Protein: CASRPGGIGEQYF.

This chain joins TRBV7-3 and TRBJ2-7; 10 bases line up with TRBD2. The CDR3 contains 13 residues. The junction had 5 bases not matched to a gene; V was cut back by 5 bases and J by 7 bases. The germline V gene encodes CDR1 SGHTA and CDR2 FQGTGA. In DNA, the CDR3 is TGTGCCAGCAGCCTCCAGCGGGGGGGGGAGCAGTACTTC. As protein: CASSLQRGGEQYF. The full variable domain, in which reference TRBV7-3 and TRBJ2-7 provide the parts outside the CDR3, is GAGVSQTPSNKVTEKGKYVELRCDPISGHTALYWYRQSLGQGPEFLIYFQGTGAADDSGLPNDRFFAVRPEGSVSTLKIQRTERGDSAVYLCASSLQRGGEQYFGPGTRLTVT.

A note on this clone: A read error may account for a junction end that differs from germline. The chain recombines TRBV11-2 with TRBJ1-6; 7 bases fit TRBD1. Germline CDR1 SGHAT, CDR2 FQNNGV. There are 14 residues in the CDR3. The CDR3 loop is CATSPPDRVSPLHF. CDR3 nucleotides: TGTGCCACCAGCCCGCCCGACAGGGTTTCACCCCTCCACTTT.

This sequence joins TRBV11-1 and TRBJ2-4; 10 bases agree with TRBD1. Per the germline V gene, CDR1 is SGHAT and CDR2 is FQDESV (reference sequence). CDR3 length equals 13 residues. After removal of 3 bases from V and 15 bases from J, the junction contained 8 bases not matched to a gene. The CDR3 sequence is CASSFDRGPIWYF. Written as DNA, the CDR3 is TGTGCCAGCAGCTTCGACAGGGGGCCCATTTGGTACTTC.

This clone was observed a handful of times. This chain links TRBV5-4 with TRBJ2-6; D perhaps matches TRBD1 (6 bases). V was shortened by 4 bases and J by 4 bases, with 15 bases between the two germline ends. This CDR3 is built from 16 residues. Germline-derived CDR1 and CDR2 are SGHNT and YYREEE (reference sequence). CDR3 in DNA: TGTGCCAGCAGCGTTTTACAGGGATCCGGGGCCAACGTCCTGACTTTC. This encodes CASSVLQGSGANVLTF.

This sequence joins TRBV7-6 and TRBJ2-5; possibly TRBD2 for D (6 bases). V lost 5 bases, J lost 1 base, and 8 bases lay in between. Germline CDR1 SGHVS, CDR2 FNYEAQ. This CDR3 is built from 13 residues. In DNA, the CDR3 is TGTGCCAGCAGCCCGGGACTCCAAGAGACCCAGTACTTC. Protein: CASSPGLQETQYF.

The gene calls are TRBV19 and TRBJ2-3, with 10 bases that match TRBD2. The CDR3 totals 16 residues. V was pared by 3 bases and J by 2 bases, with 5 bases of the junction left unmatched. The germline V gene encodes CDR1 LNHDA and CDR2 SQIVND (reference sequence). The CDR3 bases are TGTGCCAGTAGTATGTTAGCGGGAGGCACCACAGATACGCAGTATTTT. It yields the protein CASSMLAGGTTDTQYF. Together with reference TRBV19 and TRBJ2-3, the CDR3 gives the full variable domain: DGGITQSPKYLFRKEGQNVTLSCEQNLNHDAMYWYRQDPGQGLRLIYYSQIVNDFQKGDIAEGYSVSREKKESFPLTVTSAQKNPTAFYLCASSMLAGGTTDTQYFGPGTRLTVL.

J is TRBJ2-1 and V is TRBV11-2; TRBD1 might be the D (5 bases). Germline V CDR1 and CDR2: SGHAT, FQNNGV. The CDR3 consists of 12 residues. V was pared by 0 bases and J by 16 bases, with 13 bases between. CDR3 coding DNA: TGTGCCAGCAGCTTAGATGGGGCGGTAAAATTCTTC. Translated, it gives CASSLDGAVKFF.

The chain recombines TRBV6-5 with TRBJ1-1, with D possibly TRBD1 on 5 matching bases. The CDR3 covers 12 residues. CDR1 is MNHEY, CDR2 SVGAGI, per germline. V was clipped by 6 bases and J by 5 bases, with 10 bases between them. The CDR3 loop reads CASSLRVTEAFF. The CDR3 DNA is TGTGCCAGCAGCCTCAGGGTTACTGAAGCTTTCTTT.

The chain links TRBV4-1 to TRBJ2-3; 7 nucleotides align to TRBD2. The germline V gene has CDR1 MGHRA and CDR2 YSYEKL. Trimming took 2 bases from V and 10 from J; bases not matched to a gene: 15. This CDR3 spans 16 amino acids. The CDR3 DNA is TGCGCCAGCAGCCAAAGTGGCGGGAGTGGGGTGAGGTCGCAGTATTTT. This gives the protein CASSQSGGSGVRSQYF.

The chain carries TRBV7-2 and TRBJ2-7; possible D gene TRBD2, 5 bases. Germline-derived CDR1 and CDR2 are SGHTA and FQGNSA. This CDR3 is built from 14 residues. The V and J ends lost 5 bases and 0 bases respectively, with 11 bases between them. The CDR3 coding sequence is TGTGCCAGCAGCAGACGCCGGGACTCCTACGAGCAGTACTTC. Translation gives CASSRRRDSYEQYF.

This clone was seen once. Germline and junction disagree at one end, which may indicate a read error. The chain links TRBV2 to TRBJ2-2, with D perhaps matching TRBD1 (6 bases). Per the germline V gene, CDR1 is SNHLY and CDR2 is FYNNEI. This CDR3 spans 16 amino acids. In DNA form, the CDR3 reads TGTGCCAGCAGTTTAAGGGACATACTGAACATCGGGGAGCTGTTTTTT. The encoded protein is CASSLRDILNIGELFF. The full variable domain, rest sourced from reference TRBV2 and TRBJ2-2, is EPEVTQTPSHQVTQMGQEVILRCVPISNHLYFYWYRQILGQKVEFLVSFYNNEISEKSEIFDDQFSVERPDGSNFTLKIRSTKLEDSAMYFCASSLRDILNIGELFFGEGSRLTVL.

The gene calls are TRBV2 and TRBJ2-7; 7 bases are a match to TRBD1. This CDR3 contains 15 residues. Germline-derived CDR1 and CDR2 are SNHLY and FYNNEI. V shed 6 bases, J shed 0 bases, and the junction held 8 bases outside the gene matches. The CDR3 here is CASSRQGQSSYEQYF. CDR3 DNA sequence: TGTGCCAGCAGCAGACAGGGCCAGAGCTCCTACGAGCAGTACTTC.

The chain carries TRBV6-5 and TRBJ1-1; no definite D call. The V gene lost 2 bases and the J gene lost 0 bases, with 7 bases spanning the gap. The CDR3 loop spans 14 amino acids. Germline CDR1 is MNHEY and CDR2 is SVGAGI. CDR3 amino acids: CASSYGQMNTEAFF. CDR3 DNA sequence: TGTGCCAGCAGTTACGGGCAGATGAACACTGAAGCTTTCTTT.

The chain has TRBV7-9 and TRBJ2-3, with D possibly TRBD1 on 5 matching bases. Trimming removed 3 bases at V and 6 bases at J, with 16 bases between. Germline assignment: CDR1 SEHNR and CDR2 FQNEAQ (reference sequence). The CDR3 spans 15 residues. CDR3 DNA: TGTGCCAGCAGCTTTAGTCAGGGCGATTTGGATACGCAGTATTTT. Encoded protein: CASSFSQGDLDTQYF. Combining the CDR3 with reference TRBV7-9 and TRBJ2-3 gives the whole variable domain DTGVSQNPRHKITKRGQNVTFRCDPISEHNRLYWYRQTLGQGPEFLTYFQNEAQLEKSRLLSDRFSAERPKGSFSTLEIQRTEQGDSAMYLCASSFSQGDLDTQYFGPGTRLTVL.

This rearrangement joins TRBV6-1 to TRBJ2-5, with D possibly TRBD2 on 6 matching bases. V lost 4 bases, J lost 5 bases, and 20 bases lay in between. Germline V gene sequence: CDR1 MNHNS, CDR2 SASEGT. The CDR3 has 16 residues. This CDR3 is CASSVPGSVSRETQYF. CDR3 DNA sequence: TGTGCCAGCAGTGTCCCCGGGAGTGTCAGCAGGGAGACCCAGTACTTC.

The chain couples TRBV11-2 to TRBJ1-1; D remains unclear. Trimming shortened V by 0 bases and J by 1 base, and 12 bases separated the two germline ends. The CDR3 covers 16 residues. Looked up from germline, CDR1 is SGHAT and CDR2 is FQNNGV. The CDR3 DNA reads as TGTGCCAGCAGCTTAGACTTCGGGATCCGGAACACTGAAGCTTTCTTT. This codes for CASSLDFGIRNTEAFF. The full variable domain, its missing parts supplied by reference TRBV11-2 and TRBJ1-1, is EAGVAQSPRYKIIEKRQSVAFWCNPISGHATLYWYQQILGQGPKLLIQFQNNGVVDDSQLPKDRFSAERLKGVDSTLKIQPAKLEDSAVYLCASSLDFGIRNTEAFFGQGTRLTVV.

V and J are TRBV9 and TRBJ2-7; D perhaps matches TRBD2 (5 bases). This CDR3 has 16 amino acids. V was clipped by 0 bases and J by 6 bases, with 19 bases between them. Germline V gene data show CDR1 as SGDLS and CDR2 as YYNGEE. CDR3 region: CASSVVSRSSAGEQYF. CDR3 in DNA: TGTGCCAGCAGCGTAGTCTCCCGAAGCAGCGCGGGCGAGCAGTACTTC. The complete variable domain, with remaining parts taken from reference TRBV9 and TRBJ2-7, reads DSGVTQTPKHLITATGQRVTLRCSPRSGDLSVYWYQQSLDQGLQFLIQYYNGEERAKGNILERFSAQQFPDLHSELNLSSLELGDSALYFCASSVVSRSSAGEQYFGPGTRLTVT.

This clone was detected only a few times. V gene TRBV6-5 combines with J gene TRBJ2-7, with D maybe TRBD2 (6 bases). From germline, CDR1 is MNHEY and CDR2 SVGAGI. This CDR3 comprises 14 residues. Trimming left V 6 bases short and J 1 base short, with 13 bases between. The CDR3: CASSKHGTSYEQYF. DNA for the CDR3: TGTGCCAGCAGCAAACACGGGACTTCCTACGAGCAGTACTTC.

V gene TRBV18 combines with J gene TRBJ2-1; 9 nucleotides line up with TRBD1. V lost 4 bases, J lost 5 bases, and 6 bases stayed unmatched. The V gene's germline CDR1 is KGHSH and CDR2 LQKENI. The CDR3 is made up of 15 amino acids. CDR3 loop: CASSRMGQGDNEQFF. The CDR3 DNA reads TGTGCCAGCTCACGTATGGGACAGGGTGACAATGAGCAGTTCTTC. Together with reference TRBV18 and TRBJ2-1, the CDR3 gives the full variable domain: NAGVMQNPRHLVRRRGQEARLRCSPMKGHSHVYWYRQLPEEGLKFMVYLQKENIIDESGMPKERFSAEFPKEGPSILRIQQVVRGDSAAYFCASSRMGQGDNEQFFGPGTRLTVL.